The 22 T cell receptor beta chains given below trace back to one sample, sequenced in a study of siplizumab effects on memory and regulatory T cells. Sequencing was performed with immunoSEQ multiplex PCR; in TCRdb, only in-frame clones are kept and a portion is missing. The repertoire consists of around 99,000 clones, with around 90% occurring once and the leading ten covering approximately 0.75%. Input material: Tregs sorted from blood. Receptor source: a human donor in good health.

The chain couples TRBV7-9 to TRBJ2-3; D unclear. Per germline, CDR1 SEHNR and CDR2 FQNEAQ (reference sequence). This CDR3 region has 12 residues. The V and J ends lost 4 bases and 4 bases respectively, with 6 bases between them. The CDR3 region is CASSSYADTQYF. The CDR3 DNA sequence: TGTGCCAGCAGCTCCTATGCAGATACGCAGTATTTT.

In its sample, this clone was seen a few times. The chain recombines TRBV29-1 with TRBJ1-1; possibly TRBD1 for D (6 bases). Germline V gene lookup returns CDR1 SQVTM and CDR2 ANQGSEA. CDR3 size: 12 residues. The CDR3 coding sequence is TGCAGTGCCCAGGGGATGAACACTGAAGCTTTCTTT. Protein sequence: CSAQGMNTEAFF.

This chain uses TRBV7-2 with TRBJ2-7, with D possibly matching TRBD1 (6 bases). CDR3 length: 11 amino acids. In germline, CDR1 is SGHTA, CDR2 FQGNSA. The V and J ends lost 5 bases and 5 bases respectively, with 7 bases between them. The CDR3 sequence is CASSQGNEQYF. The CDR3, as DNA: TGTGCCAGCAGCCAGGGGAACGAGCAGTACTTC. The variable domain in full, completed from reference TRBV7-2 and TRBJ2-7, reads GAGVSQSPSNKVTEKGKDVELRCDPISGHTALYWYRQSLGQGLEFLIYFQGNSAPDKSGLPSDRFSAERTGGSVSTLTIQRTQQEDSAVYLCASSQGNEQYFGPGTRLTVT.

V gene TRBV9 combines with J gene TRBJ1-2; D is unresolved. The CDR3 is made up of 18 amino acids. Germline V gene data show CDR1 as SGDLS and CDR2 as YYNGEE. Trimming removed 3 bases from V and 2 bases from J, with 23 bases in between. The CDR3 sequence: CASSAGPRAREPNYGYTF. The CDR3 DNA follows: TGTGCCAGCAGCGCAGGCCCTCGCGCGAGGGAACCCAACTATGGCTACACCTTC.

This clone occurred a few times. The chain recombines TRBV7-9 with TRBJ2-2; D is unclear. The germline V gene has CDR1 SEHNR and CDR2 FQNEAQ (reference sequence). V gave up 7 bases and J gave up 3 bases, with 3 bases separating them. The CDR3 consists of 11 residues. The CDR3 loop reads CASMHTGELFF. Here the CDR3 DNA reads TGTGCCAGCATGCACACCGGGGAGCTGTTTTTT. The full variable domain, with the rest looked up from reference TRBV7-9 and TRBJ2-2, is DTGVSQNPRHKITKRGQNVTFRCDPISEHNRLYWYRQTLGQGPEFLTYFQNEAQLEKSRLLSDRFSAERPKGSFSTLEIQRTEQGDSAMYLCASMHTGELFFGEGSRLTVL.

The genes are TRBV5-1 and TRBJ2-7, with 10 nucleotides matching TRBD1. This CDR3 contains 15 residues. The junction had 10 bases not matched to a gene; V was cut back by 4 bases and J by 6 bases. From germline, CDR1 is SGHRS and CDR2 YFSETQ. The CDR3 DNA sequence: TGCGCCAGCAGCAACCGACAGGGGGCCTTTGCCGAGCAGTACTTC. Translating gives CASSNRQGAFAEQYF.

This chain links TRBV5-1 with TRBJ2-5; D is unclear. The CDR3 loop spans 11 amino acids. Germline V CDR1 and CDR2: SGHRS, YFSETQ. V dropped 7 bases and J dropped 5 bases, with 9 bases sitting between them. CDR3 DNA: TGCGCCAGCGGATCTGGGGAGACCCAGTACTTC. Translating it yields CASGSGETQYF.

The chain has TRBV11-3 and TRBJ2-3; 7 bases line up with TRBD1. Trimming took 5 bases from V and 5 from J; bases not matched to a gene: 4. CDR1 is SGHNT and CDR2 is YENEEA in the germline V gene. This CDR3 is built from 13 residues. The CDR3, as DNA: TGTGCCAGCAGCGTAGGGGGCTTAGATACGCAGTATTTT. Amino acids: CASSVGGLDTQYF.

J is TRBJ2-5 and V is TRBV29-1; possibly TRBD1 or TRBD2 for D (5 bases each). The CDR3 extends over 12 amino acids. CDR1 is SQVTM, CDR2 ANQGSEA, per germline. V was shortened by 4 bases and J by 4 bases, with 10 bases between the two germline ends. The CDR3 loop is CSVGGLGETQYF. CDR3 coding DNA: TGCAGCGTTGGGGGGTTAGGAGAGACCCAGTACTTC.

CDR3 sequence (DNA): TGTGCCAGTAGTATAGGCCTTTCTTCTGGAAACACCATATATTTT. It encodes CASSIGLSSGNTIYF. V gene TRBV19 combines with J gene TRBJ1-3; D gene unclear. Germline values: CDR1 LNHDA, CDR2 SQIVND (reference sequence). Trimming removed 1 base from V and 1 base from J, with 8 bases in between. The CDR3 is made up of 15 amino acids.

The J gene is TRBJ2-3, the V gene TRBV2; 8 bases align to TRBD2. This CDR3 region has 15 residues. The germline V gene has CDR1 SNHLY and CDR2 FYNNEI. J was trimmed by 4 bases and V by 5 bases; bases with no gene match: 8. The CDR3, as DNA: TGTGCCAGCAGTTGGGATAGCGGGAACGCAGATACGCAGTATTTT. Translating it yields CASSWDSGNADTQYF.

This clone showed up just once. The gene calls are TRBV5-4 and TRBJ2-7; D remains ambiguous. V lost 1 base and J 2 bases, leaving 10 bases between the germline ends. The germline V gene encodes CDR1 SGHNT and CDR2 YYREEE (reference sequence). This CDR3 is 14 amino acids long. The CDR3 nucleotides are TGTGCCAGCAGCTTGATAAGTCAGCCCTACGAGCAGTACTTC. This gives the protein CASSLISQPYEQYF. The full variable domain, rest sourced from reference TRBV5-4 and TRBJ2-7, is ETGVTQSPTHLIKTRGQQVTLRCSSQSGHNTVSWYQQALGQGPQFIFQYYREEENGRGNFPPRFSGLQFPNYSSELNVNALELDDSALYLCASSLISQPYEQYFGPGTRLTVT.

This clone was recorded once. This chain links TRBV11-2 with TRBJ2-1; 8 bases agree with TRBD2. The CDR3 has 14 residues. Germline lookup yields CDR1 SGHAT and CDR2 FQNNGV. The trim removed 5 bases at V and 9 bases at J, leaving 9 bases unmatched. CDR3 region: CASSPPNGGGEQFF. The CDR3 coding sequence is TGTGCCAGCAGCCCACCCAACGGGGGGGGTGAGCAGTTCTTC.

V usage is TRBV2 and J usage is TRBJ2-3; 9 nucleotides line up with TRBD2. The CDR3 contains 13 residues. Losses at the gene ends were 6 bases for V and 4 bases for J; bases not matched to a gene: 2. Germline V gene sequence: CDR1 SNHLY, CDR2 FYNNEI. CDR3 in amino acids: CASRVAGADTQYF. For the CDR3, the DNA is TGTGCCAGCAGGGTAGCGGGAGCAGATACGCAGTATTTT.

This clone was found once. J is TRBJ2-3 and V is TRBV11-2; D is uncertain. Trimming took off 4 bases at V and 6 bases at J, with 5 bases between the two ends. CDR1 is SGHAT, CDR2 FQNNGV, per germline. The CDR3 consists of 11 residues. The CDR3 loop is CASSSVDTQYF. CDR3 sequence (DNA): TGTGCCAGCAGCTCTGTTGATACGCAGTATTTT.

The chain uses TRBV5-5 and TRBJ2-3, with D possibly TRBD2 on 6 matching bases. The CDR3 consists of 15 residues. Trimming shortened V by 5 bases and J by 1 base, and 14 bases separated the two germline ends. CDR1 is SGHKS and CDR2 is YYEKEE in the germline V gene (reference sequence). The CDR3 DNA reads as TGTGCCAGCAGGTTACTCGGGGGAGGCACAGATACGCAGTATTTT. Encoded protein: CASRLLGGGTDTQYF.

This rearrangement joins TRBV19 to TRBJ1-4, with D unresolved. Looked up from germline, CDR1 is LNHDA and CDR2 is SQIVND (reference sequence). V was cut by 6 bases and J by 2 bases, with 10 bases left in between. This CDR3 is built from 14 residues. The CDR3 spells CASRKRGTNEKLFF. The CDR3, as DNA: TGTGCCAGTAGGAAAAGAGGCACTAATGAAAAACTGTTTTTT.

This chain joins TRBV6-6 and TRBJ1-5; no clear D gene. The CDR3 is 11 amino acids. Germline V gene data show CDR1 as MNHNY and CDR2 as SVGAGI (reference sequence). V gave up 8 bases and J gave up 4 bases, with 6 bases separating them. The CDR3 reads CASGRNQPQHF. Here the CDR3 DNA reads TGTGCCAGCGGGAGGAATCAGCCCCAGCATTTT.

The V and J genes are TRBV18 and TRBJ2-7; D is uncertain. The CDR3 is 15 residues long. Germline V CDR1 and CDR2: KGHSH, LQKENI. Trimming took off 4 bases at V and 5 bases at J, with 18 bases between the two ends. CDR3 amino acids: CASSLNMALEDEQYF. The CDR3 DNA reads as TGTGCCAGCTCACTTAATATGGCGCTTGAGGACGAGCAGTACTTC.

The V and J genes are TRBV2 and TRBJ1-1; no reliable D call. The CDR3 totals 13 residues. V lost 8 bases and J lost 0, with 10 bases in between. Per germline, CDR1 SNHLY and CDR2 FYNNEI. The CDR3 DNA is TGTGCCAGCCAGTTTTCGGTGAACACTGAAGCTTTCTTT. It yields the protein CASQFSVNTEAFF.

The chain couples TRBV15 to TRBJ2-2, with D uncertain. The CDR3 extends over 18 amino acids. CDR1 LNHNV and CDR2 YYDKDF come from the germline V gene (reference sequence). Trimming took off 0 bases at V and 0 bases at J, with 14 bases between the two ends. DNA for the CDR3: TGTGCCACCAGCAGAGATCGGGTAGGAAAAGCGAACACCGGGGAGCTGTTTTTT. Its protein is CATSRDRVGKANTGELFF.

This chain uses TRBV9 with TRBJ2-3; D gene uncertain. Germline CDR1 reads SGDLS; CDR2 reads YYNGEE. CDR3 length: 15 amino acids. V was cut by 0 bases and J by 0 bases, with 8 bases left in between. In DNA form, the CDR3 reads TGTGCCAGCAGCGTAGCGACGACAAGCACAGATACGCAGTATTTT. This sequence encodes CASSVATTSTDTQYF. The full variable domain, its missing parts supplied by reference TRBV9 and TRBJ2-3, is DSGVTQTPKHLITATGQRVTLRCSPRSGDLSVYWYQQSLDQGLQFLIQYYNGEERAKGNILERFSAQQFPDLHSELNLSSLELGDSALYFCASSVATTSTDTQYFGPGTRLTVL.